A selection of T cell receptor beta chains follows, all from one sample in a study of human T cells and chemical hapten exposure. TCRdb ran MiXCR on the RACE reads and lists one entry per CDR3 protein. The data contain approximately 33,000 distinct CDR3 sequences, about 7.2% of them singletons. The sequenced material came from whole blood. The receptors originated from a human donor in good health. Some clones in this sample may be carry-over from other donors' samples. The CDR3 runs from the conserved cysteine through the conserved F or W. A D gene is named only where the DNA matches it firmly. Where a row states a size, it is once, few, many or the class of an expanded clone; other rows omit it.

V gene: TRBV20-1
J gene: TRBJ1-1
D gene: .
clone size: .
CDR3 DNA: TGCAGTGCTAGAGTACGGGGTAGTTTGAACACTGAAGCTTTCTTT
CDR3 protein: CSARVRGSLNTEAFF

V gene: TRBV6-5
J gene: TRBJ1-1
D gene: .
clone size: many
CDR3 DNA: TGTGCCAGCAGGACTATGAACACTGAAGCTTTCTTT
CDR3 protein: CASRTMNTEAFF

V gene: TRBV4-2
J gene: TRBJ2-2
D gene: TRBD1
clone size: many
CDR3 DNA: TGTGCCAGCAGCCAAGAGTCCAGGGGGCCGACCGGGGAGCTGTTTTTT
CDR3 protein: CASSQESRGPTGELFF

V gene: TRBV7-9
J gene: TRBJ2-7
D gene: .
clone size: .
CDR3 DNA: TGTGCCAGCAGCCTGTCTCGGACTAAGGAGCAGTACTTC
CDR3 protein: CASSLSRTKEQYF

V gene: TRBV10-3
J gene: TRBJ2-3
D gene: TRBD2
clone size: many
CDR3 DNA: TGTGCCATCAGTGAGTCTAGCGGGAGTGCAGATACGCAGTATTTT
CDR3 protein: CAISESSGSADTQYF

V gene: TRBV29-1
J gene: TRBJ1-5
D gene: .
clone size: many
CDR3 DNA: TGCAGCGTTGGGGGGGAGGGACAGCCCCAGCATTTT
CDR3 protein: CSVGGEGQPQHF

V gene: TRBV5-6
J gene: TRBJ1-1
D gene: .
clone size: few
CDR3 DNA: TGTGCCAGCAGCTTGGCCTTAATTGTGAACACTGAAGCTTTCTTT
CDR3 protein: CASSLALIVNTEAFF

V gene: TRBV30
J gene: TRBJ2-3
D gene: .
clone size: many
CDR3 DNA: TGTGCCTGGAGTAGAGACGGAGATACGCAGTATTTT
CDR3 protein: CAWSRDGDTQYF

V gene: TRBV27
J gene: TRBJ2-3
D gene: TRBD2
clone size: .
CDR3 DNA: TGTGCCAGCAGTACCATACTAGCGGGGGGGGGCGCCTTGATGAATACGCAGTATTTT
CDR3 protein: CASSTILAGGGALMNTQYF

V gene: TRBV5-6
J gene: TRBJ2-1
D gene: .
clone size: .
CDR3 DNA: TGTGCCAGCAGCTTTCTTCATGGGCAGTTCTTC
CDR3 protein: CASSFLHGQFF

V gene: TRBV7-2
J gene: TRBJ2-2
D gene: TRBD2
clone size: many
CDR3 DNA: TGTGCCAGCAGCCGCCCTGGGGGGGTCTCCTCCGGGGAGCTGTTTTTT
CDR3 protein: CASSRPGGVSSGELFF

V gene: TRBV27
J gene: TRBJ2-7
D gene: .
clone size: .
CDR3 DNA: TGTGCCAGCGGATCCTACGAGCGGTACTTC
CDR3 protein: CASGSYERYF

V gene: TRBV2
J gene: TRBJ2-5
D gene: .
clone size: few
CDR3 DNA: TGTGCCAGCAGTGCGAGACCGGGGGCATCCCAAGAGACCCAGTACTTC
CDR3 protein: CASSARPGASQETQYF

V gene: TRBV6-1
J gene: TRBJ2-6
D gene: .
clone size: many
CDR3 DNA: TGTGCCAGCAGTGGTGGGGTGTTCTCTGGGGCCAACGTCCTGACTTTC
CDR3 protein: CASSGGVFSGANVLTF

V gene: TRBV18
J gene: TRBJ2-1
D gene: .
clone size: .
CDR3 DNA: TGTGCCAGCTCACCCGAACAGGGGGGGGTTTTTCTGAATGAGCAGTTCTTC
CDR3 protein: CASSPEQGGVFLNEQFF

V gene: TRBV25-1
J gene: TRBJ2-5
D gene: .
clone size: .
CDR3 DNA: TGTGCCAGCAGTCGGTGGGTCGGGTCGCCCTTTGAACAAGAGACCCAGTACTTC
CDR3 protein: CASSRWVGSPFEQETQYF

V gene: TRBV7-9
J gene: TRBJ1-2
D gene: .
clone size: few
CDR3 DNA: TGTGCCAGCACCTCGACAGGAGTAAACTATGGCGACACCTTC
CDR3 protein: CASTSTGVNYGDTF

V gene: TRBV5-1
J gene: TRBJ1-6
D gene: .
clone size: .
CDR3 DNA: TGCGCCAGCAGCTTGGAGGCAGGGAGTAATTCACCCCTCCACTTT
CDR3 protein: CASSLEAGSNSPLHF

V gene: TRBV24-1
J gene: TRBJ1-2
D gene: .
clone size: many
CDR3 DNA: TGTGCCACCAGTGATCGGACTTGGGGGGACCGGAGCTATGGCTACACCTTC
CDR3 protein: CATSDRTWGDRSYGYTF

V gene: TRBV6-6
J gene: TRBJ1-1
D gene: .
clone size: many
CDR3 DNA: TGTGCCAGCACCCTGGGGGGGGAAGCTTTCTTT
CDR3 protein: CASTLGGEAFF

V gene: TRBV6-1
J gene: TRBJ2-7
D gene: TRBD2
clone size: few
CDR3 DNA: TGTGCCAGCAGTGACCCTAGCGGGGGAAGGGACGAGCAGTACTTC
CDR3 protein: CASSDPSGGRDEQYF

V gene: TRBV7-8
J gene: TRBJ1-6
D gene: .
clone size: .
CDR3 DNA: TGTGCCAGCAGCTTAAGGGAGAGGAATTCACCCCTCCACTTT
CDR3 protein: CASSLRERNSPLHF

V gene: TRBV7-2
J gene: TRBJ2-3
D gene: TRBD1
clone size: many
CDR3 DNA: TGTGCCAGCAGCTCTAGGACAGGGGATACGCAGTATTTT
CDR3 protein: CASSSRTGDTQYF

V gene: TRBV18
J gene: TRBJ2-7
D gene: .
clone size: few
CDR3 DNA: TGTGCCAGCTCACTCACGGGACCTCCATCCAACGAGCAGTACTTC
CDR3 protein: CASSLTGPPSNEQYF